This TCR beta chain was identified during a study of blood T cell dynamics during melanoma immunotherapy. On the study more broadly: Standard first-line treatment here was pembrolizumab or nivolumab plus ipilimumab in metastatic melanoma.

Stated time point: week 3, after first cycle of checkpoint inhibitor. Patients with prior systemic cancer treatment, concomitant immunosuppressants, or other active malignancies were excluded. Study-wide results and limits: It remained unknown if the driving T cell clones were melanoma-specific.

Each bulk PBMC sample had approximately 0.35 ug DNA loaded. Assay used: immunoSEQ multiplex PCR; TCRdb lists only in-frame clones, some missing. The sample has approximately 15,000 clones, about 94% seen once. The CDR3 loop spans 13 amino acids. Germline V gives CDR1 SGDLS, CDR2 YYNGEE. Trimming removed 0 bases from V and 5 bases from J, with 8 bases in between. Remarks on this clone: Antigen unknown.

The TCR originated in a human donor with melanoma. The rearrangement joins TRBV9 to TRBJ1-2; D perhaps matches TRBD1 (5 bases). The source was blood, collected from a patient treated with checkpoint blockade. The CDR3 spells CASSVDEGYGYTF. The DNA of the CDR3 is TGTGCCAGCAGCGTAGATGAGGGGTATGGCTACACCTTC.